Listed below are T cell receptor beta chains from one sample, sequenced in a study of T-cell memory formation after mild COVID-19. TCRdb reanalysed the 5' RACE reads using MiXCR and keeps one entry per CDR3 protein. This table has 300,000 or so distinct CDR3 sequences, 16% appearing once. Sample: PBMCs or a T cell subset sorted from them (not recorded which). The receptors come from a man between 18 and 29 years old who had mild COVID-19 (a few samples of this study predate the infection). Cell type and time point are not known. The conserved cysteine and the conserved F or W are not part of the CDR3 here. Fields, in order: clone size, V gene, J gene, D gene, CDR3 protein. A D gene is named only where the DNA matches it firmly. The size field is filled for only some rows; it gives once, few, many or a size class.

many	TRBV9	TRBJ2-1	-	ASSSSSGSYNEQF
-	TRBV25-1	TRBJ1-2	TRBD1	ASSPWDRDGYT
many	TRBV29-1	TRBJ2-3	-	SAERPSQTQY
-	TRBV3-1	TRBJ1-4	-	ASSLTLWGEKLF
-	TRBV29-1	TRBJ2-3	TRBD2	SAIAGGQDTQY
-	TRBV19	TRBJ2-2	TRBD1	ASSTEPDRPTGELF
-	TRBV3-1	TRBJ1-1	-	ASSQLVMNTEAF
-	TRBV24-1	TRBJ1-1	-	ATSDLGGAQAF
-	TRBV29-1	TRBJ1-2	TRBD1	SVLGDRDGYT
few	TRBV24-1	TRBJ2-5	TRBD1	ATGEAGGKETQY
many	TRBV6-2/TRBV6-3	TRBJ1-1	-	ASSYLGAREAF
-	TRBV2	TRBJ2-3	-	ASRQGIDTQY
-	TRBV12-3/TRBV12-4	TRBJ2-1	TRBD2	ASSAGLAGAWDEQF
-	TRBV5-1	TRBJ2-1	TRBD2	ASSNTGGGDEQF
-	TRBV28	TRBJ2-3	TRBD2	ASIAGGRADTQY
-	TRBV20-1	TRBJ2-1	-	SANGQNNEQF
many	TRBV20-1	TRBJ2-4	-	SASSEAAYIQY
few	TRBV5-1	TRBJ2-6	-	ASSERAGANVLT
many	TRBV7-9	TRBJ2-7	-	ASSLGTGLIYEQY
-	TRBV7-9	TRBJ2-3	TRBD1	ASSDTGGKNADTQY
many	TRBV3-1	TRBJ2-7	TRBD1	ASSARDRAYEQY
-	TRBV5-5	TRBJ2-5	-	ASQGGGVRETQY
-	TRBV27	TRBJ2-6	-	ASSMRGPLSGANVLT
few	TRBV6-5	TRBJ2-1	TRBD1	ASSHPTGFLNEQF
-	TRBV7-6	TRBJ2-5	-	ASSLPRGSSQETQY
-	TRBV10-3	TRBJ2-1	TRBD2	AANGGYNEQF
-	TRBV5-4	TRBJ2-1	-	ASSLLSAYNEQF
once	TRBV20-1	TRBJ2-1	TRBD2	SAPFRAGGNEQF
-	TRBV4-3	TRBJ1-1	TRBD1	ASSPGTAGWGTEAF
-	TRBV6-5	TRBJ1-1	TRBD1	ASSHGTGGIATEAF
-	TRBV7-9	TRBJ1-2	TRBD1	ASSPGTGGYGYT
-	TRBV21-1	TRBJ2-7	-	ASSMDRASYEQY
few	TRBV4-3	TRBJ2-4	-	ASSTRGGIQY
few	TRBV7-8	TRBJ1-1	TRBD1	ASRWDRGTEAF
-	TRBV7-2	TRBJ1-2	TRBD1	ASSLQQGDYGYT
few	TRBV5-1	TRBJ1-1	TRBD1	ASSLSGTAMNTEAF
few	TRBV10-3	TRBJ2-3	TRBD2	AINSGGVADTQY
few	TRBV6-5	TRBJ1-3	-	ASGSDTTIY
-	TRBV20-1	TRBJ1-5	-	SASPQINQPQH
many	TRBV2	TRBJ2-5	-	ASSEEWYPVVY
few	TRBV20-1	TRBJ2-5	-	SGWEGIVETQY
-	TRBV5-1	TRBJ1-1	-	ASSMTEPTEAF
few	TRBV3-1	TRBJ1-2	-	ASSHSRGYT
-	TRBV3-1	TRBJ1-6	-	ASALRETNSPLH
-	TRBV7-2	TRBJ1-1	-	ASSLGWRRTEAF
few	TRBV4-3	TRBJ2-3	-	ASSQSLARGLLTRSSTDTQY
many	TRBV6-5	TRBJ1-1	TRBD1	ASRPIPGQTNTEAF
-	TRBV7-3	TRBJ2-3	-	ASSLSRGDTQY
-	TRBV10-3	TRBJ2-3	-	AIRTPGSPTDTQY
-	TRBV7-2	TRBJ2-3	-	ASSPWEGTDTQY
-	TRBV4-3	TRBJ2-5	TRBD2	ASSQQSSGGGIETQY
-	TRBV6-2/TRBV6-3	TRBJ2-5	TRBD2	ASSYTGGQETQY
few	TRBV29-1	TRBJ1-1	TRBD1	SVVLTGVLPF
-	TRBV24-1	TRBJ2-3	-	ATSDSDRIADTQY
-	TRBV4-3	TRBJ2-3	TRBD2	ASSRVSGDYLGTQY
-	TRBV3-1	TRBJ1-1	-	ASSPLRDGNTEAF
few	TRBV20-1	TRBJ1-6	-	SARPANNSPLH